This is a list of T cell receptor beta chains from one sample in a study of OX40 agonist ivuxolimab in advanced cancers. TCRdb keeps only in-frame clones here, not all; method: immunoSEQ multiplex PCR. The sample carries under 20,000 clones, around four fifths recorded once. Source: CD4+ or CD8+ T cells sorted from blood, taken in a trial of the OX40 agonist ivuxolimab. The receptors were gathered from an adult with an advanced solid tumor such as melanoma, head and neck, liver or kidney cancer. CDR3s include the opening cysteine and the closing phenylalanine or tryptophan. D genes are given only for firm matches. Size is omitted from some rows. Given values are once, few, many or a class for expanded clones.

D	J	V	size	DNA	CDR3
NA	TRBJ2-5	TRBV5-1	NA	TGCGCCAGCAGCTTGGGAGGGCTTGCAGAGACCCAGTACTTC	CASSLGGLAETQYF
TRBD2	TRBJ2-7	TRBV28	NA	TGTGCCAGCAGTTTGCTTATAACGACTAGCGGTCCCTACGAGCAGTACTTC	CASSLLITTSGPYEQYF
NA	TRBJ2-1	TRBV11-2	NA	TGTGCCAGCAGCTTAGTGACGGGGTTCGGGTCCGTCTCGGTCTTC	CASSLVTGFGSVSVF
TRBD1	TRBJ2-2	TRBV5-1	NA	TGCGCCAGCAGCTCGATGTTAGGGACAGCGAACACCGGGGAGCTGTTTTTT	CASSSMLGTANTGELFF
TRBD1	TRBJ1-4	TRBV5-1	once	TGCGCCAGCACCCTGTTGGGGACAGAAAATGAAAAACTGTTTTTT	CASTLLGTENEKLFF
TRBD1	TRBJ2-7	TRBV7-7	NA	TGTGCCAGCAGCACGGGACAGGGGGCTGGGGAGCAGTACTTC	CASSTGQGAGEQYF
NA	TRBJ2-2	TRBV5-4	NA	TGTGCCAGCAGCTTGGGACAAATCACCGGGGAGCTGTTTTTT	CASSLGQITGELFF
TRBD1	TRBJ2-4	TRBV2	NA	TGTGCCAGCATAAGATTGGGCAGGGGGATAGGTGACATTCAGTACTTC	CASIRLGRGIGDIQYF
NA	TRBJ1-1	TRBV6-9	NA	TGTGCCAGCAGTGACCGGGGGACCCCAGGAGCTTTCTTT	CASSDRGTPGAFF
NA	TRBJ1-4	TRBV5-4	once	TGTGCCAGCAGCCCAGGAGGAGGGCGGAGTGAAAAACTGTTTTTT	CASSPGGGRSEKLFF
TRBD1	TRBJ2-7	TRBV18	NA	TGTGCCAGCTCACCGGACAGGGGGAAATTCGAGCAGTACTTC	CASSPDRGKFEQYF
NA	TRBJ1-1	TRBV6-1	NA	TGTGCCAGCAGTGTCGAGATGAACACTGAAGCTTTCTTT	CASSVEMNTEAFF
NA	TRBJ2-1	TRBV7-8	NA	TGTGCCAGCACCTCCCGCTTATACTCCTACAATGAGCAGTTCTTC	CASTSRLYSYNEQFF
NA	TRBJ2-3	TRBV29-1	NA	TGCAGCGTTGAAGGAGGGTTGAGAGATACGCAGTATTTT	CSVEGGLRDTQYF
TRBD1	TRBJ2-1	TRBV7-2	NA	TGTGCCAGCAGGTCCGGGACAGGGGGCTCGAGGGAGCAGTTCTTC	CASRSGTGGSREQFF
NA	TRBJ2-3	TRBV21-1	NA	TGTGCCAGCCCAACCTCGGGGGGGGTAGAAGATACGCAGTATTTT	CASPTSGGVEDTQYF
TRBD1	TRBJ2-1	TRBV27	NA	TGTGCCAGCAGTTCGGGACAGGGGTACAATGAGCAGTTCTTC	CASSSGQGYNEQFF
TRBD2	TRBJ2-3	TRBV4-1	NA	TGCGCCAGCAGCCAACTTGGGACTAGAAAGGGTGGTAATACGCAGTATTTT	CASSQLGTRKGGNTQYF
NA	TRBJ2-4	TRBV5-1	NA	TGCGCCAGCAGCTTGTTTCAGGGTATGGACATTCAGTACTTC	CASSLFQGMDIQYF
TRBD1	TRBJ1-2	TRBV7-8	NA	TGTGCCAGCAGCTTCACTCAGGGGGCCTATGGCTACACCTTC	CASSFTQGAYGYTF
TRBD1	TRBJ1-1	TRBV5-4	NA	TGTGCCAGCAGCTTAGACAGGGGAGTCACTGAAGCTTTCTTT	CASSLDRGVTEAFF
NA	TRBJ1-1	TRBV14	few	TGTGCCAGCAGCTATTCGGAGGGCACTGAAGCTTTCTTT	CASSYSEGTEAFF
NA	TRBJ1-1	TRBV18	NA	TGTGCCAGCTCAAGCCAAGCGAACACTGAAGCTTTCTTT	CASSSQANTEAFF
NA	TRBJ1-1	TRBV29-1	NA	TGCAGCGGACTTGGAAGCAGGGCGAACACTGAAGCTTTCTTT	CSGLGSRANTEAFF
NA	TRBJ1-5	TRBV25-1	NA	TGTGCCAGACCACAGGGTCGTAGCAATCAGCCCCAGCATTTT	CARPQGRSNQPQHF
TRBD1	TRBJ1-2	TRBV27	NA	TGTGCCAGCATGAGGACAGGCACAAACTATGGCTACACCTTC	CASMRTGTNYGYTF
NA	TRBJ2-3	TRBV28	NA	TGTGCCAGCAGTTTAATTTTGCAAGTGGAAAAAGATACGCAGTATTTT	CASSLILQVEKDTQYF
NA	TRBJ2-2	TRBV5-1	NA	TGCGCCAGCAGCTACAGGCCTTATCCTAACACCGGGGAGCTGTTTTTT	CASSYRPYPNTGELFF
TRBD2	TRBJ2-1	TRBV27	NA	TGTGCCAGCAGTTTAAATCCTAGCGGGAGAGGGGACAATGAGCAGTTCTTC	CASSLNPSGRGDNEQFF